This TCR beta chain was sequenced in a study of T-cell memory formation after mild COVID-19 (dated by TCRdb to 2020 to 2023). For the wider study: TCR sequence clusters from the two donors were found to be largely donor specific. T-cell clones expanding and contracting after mild COVID-19 in two donors were tracked by longitudinal TCRalpha and TCRbeta repertoire sequencing. The cohort comprised two young, previously healthy adult volunteers, one female and one male.

Trimming at the junction amounts to 1 base on V and 4 bases on J, and the germline ends lie 19 bases apart. Including the terminal cysteine and phenylalanine, the CDR3 comprises 18 residues. Kept here is only the CDR3 DNA, which spans 54 bases and is read in frame from base 1. The CDR1 and CDR2 encoded by the germline V gene are LGHNA and YSLEER. The sequencing machine was an Illumina NovaSeq 6000. TCRalpha and TCRbeta cDNA libraries were constructed by 5'RACE with constant-segment primers, with sample barcodes and unique molecular identifiers being introduced. RNA was extracted from every sample with Trizol reagent. Amplification of the libraries took two PCR steps, and the second step added a second sample barcode plus Illumina TruSeq adapters. Sequencing of libraries was performed on an Illumina NovaSeq with 2 x 150 bp paired-end reads. The original methods were these. Reads were demultiplexed and collapsed into UMI-guided consensus sequences with migec v1.2.7. With mixcr v2.1.11, UMI consensuses were aligned to TRA and TRB V and J templates and assembled into clonotypes. Clonotypes were classified as expanded or contracted when called significant by both edgeR and NoisET, with noise models trained on biological replicates. For edgeR calls, a false discovery rate-adjusted p below 0.01 and a log2 fold-change threshold of 1 were applied. As an exploratory analysis of dynamics, PCA with hierarchical clustering was applied to max-normalized trajectories of the 1000 most abundant clonotypes. The CD4 or CD8 phenotype of responding clones was assigned using the separately sequenced CD4+ and CD8+ repertoires. TCRdb reprocessed the public reads (quality trimming at Q25 with fastp, clone calling with MiXCR) and kept in-frame beta chains. Identical CDR3 protein sequences are pooled into one entry, listed with their most common genes and DNA. For this entry, the V and J calls and clone size follow TCRdb and not the study's own pipeline. The sample table records fewer than 450,000 distinct CDR3 sequences; less than 25% of these occur just once. Around 8.1% of the sample is held by the ten biggest clonotypes.

The full study reports these points: Contracting CD4+ clones were found mainly in CM and EM memory subsets, while CD8+ clones were enriched in EMRA. Some responding clones were found in pre-infection memory, which suggests that pre-existing cross-reactive memory T cells took part in the SARS-CoV-2 response. SARS-CoV-2 specificity was not confirmed for the second-wave clones peaking on day 37. Clones that contracted from day 15 to 85 showed balanced CD4/CD8 phenotypes, whereas a second wave of clones that expanded from day 15 to 37 leaned towards CD4+. Only a couple of mild cases were covered by the study, and larger cohorts that include severe cases with pre-infection samples were considered necessary.

Ficoll-Paque density gradient centrifugation was the method used to isolate PBMCs. With respect to this clonotype: Its antigen remains undetermined. Per-base qualities were not stored, and no clone one base away is much larger.

The sequencing input was PBMCs or a T cell subset sorted from them (not recorded which). The TCR sequence derives from an adult woman who had mild COVID-19 (a few samples of this study predate the infection). The sample titles of this study are shuffled in the database, so cell type and time point are left out; the donor was told from shared clones. The V and J genes are TRBV4-3 and TRBJ2-2; perhaps TRBD1 is the D gene, with 5 bases matching. The DNA reads as follows: TGCGCCAGCAGCCAAGGTACGACGGCAGGGAAGAGCACCGGGGAGCTGTTTTTT. Its protein is CASSQGTTAGKSTGELFF.